This T cell receptor (beta chain) was retrieved from a study of cytomegalovirus exposure and HLA in healthy donors. Amplification used 60 Vbeta primers and 13 Jbeta primers. Sequencing was performed with immunoSEQ multiplex PCR; in TCRdb, only in-frame clones are kept and a portion is missing. This table has around 100,000 clones, about 7.6% appearing once. The V gene's germline CDR1 is SGHRS and CDR2 YFSETQ. The CDR3 length is 14 residues. J was trimmed by 9 bases and V by 0 bases; bases with no gene match: 4. Sequencing used PBMCs. The chain combines TRBV5-1 with TRBJ2-1; 9 bases match TRBD2. The source is a man aged 50 to 60 in good health and CMV-seronegative. In DNA, the CDR3 is TGCGCCAGCAGCTTGGAGGTAGCGGGAGCTGAGCAGTTCTTC. Amino acids: CASSLEVAGAEQFF.